The 9 T cell receptor beta chains listed next were all sequenced from one sample in a study of Ad26.COV2.S vaccination and SARS-CoV-2 variants. The treatment here: around 19 received Ad26.COV2.S at low or high dose, single or two shots; roughly 5 received placebo; per-sample allocation not given. Collection of samples fell on day 63 after the first vaccine or placebo injection. Some clones are missing from TCRdb's copy, which holds only in-frame ones; the method was immunoSEQ multiplex PCR. The sample holds a few hundred thousand clones, 75% to 90% seen once. Sample: peripheral blood, taken in a trial of Ad26.COV2.S vaccine versus placebo. The receptor set was obtained from a person between 18 and 65 years old who received the Ad26.COV2.S COVID-19 vaccine or a placebo.

The rearrangement uses TRBV5-1 and TRBJ1-1; D perhaps matches TRBD1 (5 bases). The germline gives CDR1 SGHRS, CDR2 YFSETQ. The CDR3 covers 15 residues. V dropped 5 bases and J dropped 1 base, with 15 bases sitting between them. This chain's CDR3 is CASSPGSGRNTEAFF. The CDR3 DNA is TGCGCCAGCAGTCCAGGGTCGGGCCGGAACACTGAAGCTTTCTTT.

This clone was seen a few times. The chain links TRBV7-9 to TRBJ2-1; D tentatively reads TRBD1 or TRBD2 (5 bases each). Germline CDR1 SEHNR, CDR2 FQNEAQ (reference sequence). V gave up 2 bases and J gave up 5 bases, with 10 bases separating them. This CDR3 has 14 amino acids. Here the CDR3 DNA reads TGTGCCAGCAGCTTATCGGGGACGAACAATGAGCAGTTCTTC. Translation: CASSLSGTNNEQFF.

This clone appeared a few times. The chain carries TRBV6-6 and TRBJ2-7; 7 bases fit TRBD1. Germline CDR1 is MNHNY and CDR2 is SVGAGI (reference sequence). The junction had 17 bases not matched to a gene; V was cut back by 5 bases and J by 4 bases. The CDR3 contains 17 residues. CDR3 sequence: CASSRFTGADTKYEQYF. The CDR3 bases are TGTGCCAGCAGTCGCTTTACAGGGGCTGACACCAAGTACGAGCAGTACTTC.

The rearrangement links TRBV2 to TRBJ2-1; 11 nucleotides line up with TRBD2. The germline V gene has CDR1 SNHLY and CDR2 FYNNEI. This CDR3 spans 17 amino acids. Trimming took 4 bases from V and 2 from J; bases not matched to a gene: 7. This CDR3 reads CASSVLAGVDPYNEQFF. The CDR3 DNA reads as TGTGCCAGCAGTGTACTAGCGGGAGTGGACCCCTACAATGAGCAGTTCTTC.

The genes are TRBV18 and TRBJ2-7, with D unresolved. CDR1 and CDR2 (germline): KGHSH, LQKENI. With 1 base removed from V and 2 bases from J, the gap between germline ends came to 9 bases. The CDR3 sequence is 14 residues long. The CDR3 is CASSPLGITYEQYF. The CDR3 nucleotides read TGTGCCAGCTCACCACTTGGGATAACCTACGAGCAGTACTTC.

The V call is TRBV24-1, the J call TRBJ2-3, with a possible D match to TRBD2 (6 bases). The germline V gene has CDR1 KGHDR and CDR2 SFDVKD. With 9 bases removed from V and 5 bases from J, the gap between germline ends came to 17 bases. CDR3 length equals 14 residues. The CDR3 reads CATGSSGEEDTQYF. The CDR3 DNA follows: TGTGCCACCGGCTCGTCGGGAGAGGAAGATACGCAGTATTTT.

V and J are TRBV15 and TRBJ1-4; 9 bases agree with TRBD1. V lost 2 bases and J lost 8; bases outside the gene matches: 6. In germline, CDR1 is LNHNV, CDR2 YYDKDF (reference sequence). The CDR3 loop spans 15 amino acids. The CDR3 loop is CATSRPGQGGEKLFF. CDR3 in DNA: TGTGCCACCAGCAGACCGGGACAGGGTGGGGAAAAACTGTTTTTT. Complete variable domain (other parts from reference TRBV15 and TRBJ1-4): DAMVIQNPRYQVTQFGKPVTLSCSQTLNHNVMYWYQQKSSQAPKLLFHYYDKDFNNEADTPDNFQSRRPNTSFCFLDIRSPGLGDTAMYLCATSRPGQGGEKLFFGSGTQLSVL.

J is TRBJ2-5 and V is TRBV7-9, with 7 bases lining up with TRBD2. In germline, CDR1 is SEHNR, CDR2 FQNEAQ (reference sequence). The CDR3 totals 13 residues. The V gene end was trimmed by 5 bases and the J gene end by 3 bases; junction bases not matched to a gene: 3. The CDR3 DNA reads as TGTGCCAGCAGCAGACTAGCTAAAGAGACCCAGTACTTC. Protein product: CASSRLAKETQYF.

The chain links TRBV19 to TRBJ2-7, with D possibly matching TRBD1 (6 bases). The germline V gene has CDR1 LNHDA and CDR2 SQIVND (reference sequence). V lost 3 bases, J lost 2 bases, and 14 bases lay in between. This CDR3 comprises 15 residues. As DNA, the CDR3 is TGTGCCAGTAGTATCGGGCCGGGACACACCTACGAGCAGTACTTC. This translates into CASSIGPGHTYEQYF. Full variable domain (remainder filled in from reference TRBV19 and TRBJ2-7): DGGITQSPKYLFRKEGQNVTLSCEQNLNHDAMYWYRQDPGQGLRLIYYSQIVNDFQKGDIAEGYSVSREKKESFPLTVTSAQKNPTAFYLCASSIGPGHTYEQYFGPGTRLTVT.